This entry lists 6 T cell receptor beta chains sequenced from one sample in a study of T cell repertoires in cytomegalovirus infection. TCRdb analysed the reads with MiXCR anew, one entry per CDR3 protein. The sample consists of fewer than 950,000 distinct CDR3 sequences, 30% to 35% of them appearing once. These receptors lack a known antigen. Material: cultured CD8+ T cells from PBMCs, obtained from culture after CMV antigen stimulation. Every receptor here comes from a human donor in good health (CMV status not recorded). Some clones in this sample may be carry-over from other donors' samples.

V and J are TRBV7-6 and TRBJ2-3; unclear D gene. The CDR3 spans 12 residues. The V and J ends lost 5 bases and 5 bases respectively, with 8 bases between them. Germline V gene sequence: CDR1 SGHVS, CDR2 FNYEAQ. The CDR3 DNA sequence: TGTGCCAGCAGCACCCTTATAGATACGCAGTATTTT. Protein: CASSTLIDTQYF. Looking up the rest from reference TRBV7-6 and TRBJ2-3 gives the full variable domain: GAGVSQSPRYKVTKRGQDVALRCDPISGHVSLYWYRQALGQGPEFLTYFNYEAQQDKSGLPNDRFSAERPEGSISTLTIQRTEQRDSAMYRCASSTLIDTQYFGPGTRLTVL.

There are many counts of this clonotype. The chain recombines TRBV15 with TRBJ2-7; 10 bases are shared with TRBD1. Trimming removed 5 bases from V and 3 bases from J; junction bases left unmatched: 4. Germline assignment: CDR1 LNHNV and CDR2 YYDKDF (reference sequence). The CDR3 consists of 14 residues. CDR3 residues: CATSRDRGFYEQYV. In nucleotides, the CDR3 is TGTGCCACCAGCCGGGACAGGGGATTCTACGAGCAGTACGTC.

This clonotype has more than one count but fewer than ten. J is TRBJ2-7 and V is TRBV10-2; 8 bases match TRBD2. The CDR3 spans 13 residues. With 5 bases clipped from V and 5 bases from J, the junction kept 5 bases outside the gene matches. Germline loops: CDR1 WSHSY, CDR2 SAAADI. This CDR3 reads CASSPGLGNEQYF. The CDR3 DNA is TGCGCCAGCAGTCCGGGACTAGGTAACGAGCAGTACTTC.

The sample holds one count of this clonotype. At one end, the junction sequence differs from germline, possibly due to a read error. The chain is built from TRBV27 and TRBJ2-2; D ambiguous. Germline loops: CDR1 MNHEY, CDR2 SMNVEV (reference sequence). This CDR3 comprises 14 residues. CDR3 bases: TGTACCAGCAGTTTTTACAGAAACACCGGGGAGCTGTTTTTT. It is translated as CTSSFYRNTGELFF.

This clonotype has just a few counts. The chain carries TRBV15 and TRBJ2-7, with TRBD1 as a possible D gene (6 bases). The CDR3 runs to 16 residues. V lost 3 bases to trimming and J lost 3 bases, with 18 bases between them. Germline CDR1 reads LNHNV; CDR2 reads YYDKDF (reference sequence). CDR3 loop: CATSRGSGAPFYEQYV. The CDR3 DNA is TGTGCCACCAGCAGGGGCTCAGGGGCACCATTCTACGAGCAGTACGTC.

CDR3 nucleotides: TGTGCCAGCAGTAAGGACAGTGAACCCCTCCACTTT. Amino acid sequence: CASSKDSEPLHF. J is TRBJ1-6 and V is TRBV12-3 or TRBV12-4; D possibly corresponds to TRBD1 (6 bases). The V end lost 5 bases, the J end lost 12 bases, and 11 bases lay between the germline ends. This CDR3 has 12 residues.